This T cell receptor (beta chain) is from a study of cytomegalovirus exposure and HLA in healthy donors (TCRdb year 2017). Background for the entire study: An earlier analysis of roughly 500 of the donors reported approximately 290 Gb of sequence data and some 100 million unique TCR beta sequences from 150 million to 200 million T cells. The study aimed to test whether signatures of past pathogen exposure could be identified by cataloging public T cell receptors. Among about 390 genotyped donors of the cohort, an average of roughly 240,000 unique TCR beta nucleotide sequences were sequenced per donor, about a sixth of them non-productive. The later analysis used no new phenotypic data to find candidate immune exposures, relying instead on TCR beta sequences and their occurrence across donors. High-throughput TCR immunosequencing, statistical association of individual TCRs with disease status, and machine learning were combined to predict cytomegalovirus infection status. A separate validation cohort of some 130 different subjects was used in addition to the approximately 670-subject first cohort. Both class I and class II loci were covered by HLA typing, at four-digit resolution. Donor age, sex, ethnicity and CMV serostatus were collected together with the repertoire data. A later analysis re-examined previously published TCR beta repertoires from 500 to 700 donors and added high-resolution HLA genotyping to investigate patterns of TCR occurrence. Roughly five DR-DQ haplotypes were handled as single units for association and clustering, since linkage in the cohort was strong. The study used immunosequencing to profile the T cell repertoires of 600 to 850 subjects and linked those repertoires to cytomegalovirus serostatus. All discovery cohort repertoires had been generated using a single sequencing platform. A later genetic analysis took genome-wide SNP genotypes for about 55% of the 666 donors and used that subset as a discovery cohort. An earlier analysis of 587 of the donors used high-throughput TCR beta sequencing to judge whether each TCR beta V gene segment behaved as functional or pseudogenic. The number of donors typed differed by locus, with roughly 620-640 for A, B, C, DRB1 and DQB1, around 520 for DQA1, about 610 for DPA1, and around 430 for DPB1. The genetic ancestry cluster associated with self-reported Caucasian donors included 81% of the roughly 410 genotyped donors. Around 330 gigabases of sequencing data and around 80 million unique TCR sequences made up an early release that covered 500 to 650 HLA-typed donors. What the authors observed across the whole study: The earlier analysis of some 560 of the donors excluded some 15 rarely observed V segments, including chromosome 9 orphons, because counts were too low. CMV serostatus was the only immune exposure information available for the cohort. A later analysis found that TCR association rates varied across HLA loci, with DRB1 alleles showing the most associated TCRs and HLA-C alleles the fewest. Linkage disequilibrium might explain the correlated functional status among segregating V segments, but an unknown experimental factor could not be ruled out. A few of the identified cytomegalovirus-associated TCR beta chains were confirmed in vitro to be specific for cytomegalovirus antigens. A further reported finding was that TCR beta sequences accurately predicted the HLA-A and HLA-B alleles for most subjects in the first cohort. An earlier analysis of approximately 600 of the donors showed that most TCR beta V segments appeared in productive rearrangements either about 90% or about 30% of the time, which broadly matched IMGT annotations. Several of the top co-occurrence clusters appeared to be linked to parvovirus B19, influenza, CMV and Epstein-Barr virus, according to a later analysis. It was suggested by the authors that the approach could potentially be generalized to other disease states and immunological phenotypes. In a later genetic analysis, fewer N-insertions in productive TCRs were reported among donors in an Asian-associated ancestry cluster than the roughly 640-donor mean. The study gave a list of 150 to 200 TCR beta chains associated with cytomegalovirus. Some IMGT-functional V segments, including TRBV6-2 and TRBV6-3, could not be told apart with the 87-base-pair reads, so those segments were excluded. While some public TCRs were present in many individuals, most TCR sequences turned up only very rarely across donors. A later analysis found that HLA-associated TCR beta chains were more clonally expanded and had lower generation probabilities than equally common non-associated chains. Roughly uniform sequencing depth across donors was assumed in presence/absence analyses, although this assumption may not hold. The cohort was sequenced for TCR beta chains only, and without alpha or paired-chain data the features that could be detected were limited. Because some donors lacked HLA typing at each locus, the association tests relied only on the typed subset. An association between a missense DCLRE1C variant and V-gene and J-gene trimming of TCR beta chains was found in a later genetic analysis and replicated in an independent cohort. A cluster of highly shared sequence variants was judged likely to represent a technical artifact of the sequencing pipeline. The classifier was reported to diagnose cytomegalovirus status with high specificity and sensitivity in both the original cohort and the validation cohort. A later analysis found that most CMV-associated TCR beta chains appeared HLA-restricted, with HLA associations seemingly driven largely by CMV exposure. At a false discovery rate of 0.05, a later analysis linked approximately 18,000 TCR beta sequences to specific HLA alleles. When HLA alleles, especially DR and DQ, strongly co-occurred, attributing TCR associations to individual alleles was difficult.

CDR1 SGHRS and CDR2 YFSETQ are derived from the germline V gene. The CDR3 holds 14 amino acids from the cysteine to the phenylalanine. The DNA shown is the 42-base CDR3, in frame from base 1. Trimmed from V: 4 bases; trimmed from J: 4 bases; junction bases lacking a gene match: 4. The cohort consisted of approximately 670 healthy bone marrow donors. Cohort members were all nominally healthy when sampled, although unrecorded immune exposures were likely present. The donor was CMV seropositive and belonged to the group of 250 to 300 seropositive cohort members. A peripheral blood sample was collected from each donor, and TCR beta sequencing was performed on peripheral blood mononuclear cells. Genomic DNA extraction from the blood cell samples was performed with the Qiagen DNeasy Blood Extraction Kit. Concerning this clone: No cognate antigen has been identified for it. No qualities accompany the bases; no much larger clone lies one base away.

The library was produced with the immunoSEQ multiplex PCR assay. For the multiplex PCR, a mixture combining 60 forward primers for TCR Vbeta segments and 13 reverse primers for TCR Jbeta segments was used. The CDR3 region of rearranged TCR beta genes was amplified from genomic DNA by a multiplex PCR assay. On the Illumina HiSeq System, the amplified TCR beta libraries were sequenced as 87-base-pair reads. The authors' analysis ran thus. Across the 670 or so repertoires, a later analysis counted roughly 84 million unique TCR beta chains, around 11 million of which were shared by at least two donors. Raw reads were error-corrected and collapsed into unique sequences by a nearest-neighbor algorithm in which closely related sequences were merged to remove PCR and sequencing errors. CDR3 sequences were aligned to IMGT reference sequences to assign V, D and J gene segments. Each retained sequence needed at least a six-nucleotide match to both a V gene segment and a J gene segment. A rearrangement was called productive if the CDR3 had no stop codons and remained in frame with V and J, and every other rearrangement was called non-productive. Following IMGT convention, CDR3 was defined as the stretch from the second conserved V-encoded cysteine to the conserved J-encoded phenylalanine. The earlier analysis of about 570 of the donors excluded any sequence lacking an unambiguous match to a single V gene segment. An earlier analysis of 450 to 650 of the donors called V segments functional above 56.7% productive rearrangements and segregating when the between-donor standard deviation exceeded 5%. To diagnose cytomegalovirus status from the catalog of TCR beta chain sequences, a statistical classification framework was built. V and J gene assignment, in a later analysis, came from comparing TCR nucleotide sequences with IMGT/GENE-DB human TR gene sequences. The TCRdist pipeline was used in a later analysis to assign CDR3 sequences and most-parsimonious VDJ recombination scenarios. In a later analysis, each TCR beta chain was defined by its CDR3 amino acid sequence together with its V-gene family, and reads without a unique V-gene family were excluded. As a way to deal with suspected cross-contamination and a sequencing artifact, a later analysis dropped more than 500 nucleotide sequences that were highly shared and had low generation probability. In a later analysis, a clonal expansion index for each public chain was calculated from normalized within-repertoire ranks of inferred template counts. Generation probabilities in a later analysis came from a VDJ recombination model fitted to out-of-frame rearrangements, and those results were checked against IGoR. A later analysis scored TCR-TCR, TCR-HLA and TCR-CMV co-occurrence with hypergeometric tests, applying a repertoire-size bias correction to TCR pairs. To estimate false discovery rates, a later analysis permuted the HLA or CMV assignments 20 times. A later analysis grouped co-occurring TCRs with DBSCAN, adding TCRdist sequence similarity when clustering within HLA-allele-positive subsets. Repertoires with fewer than 30,000 or more than 120,000 public chains, plus five repertoires with anomalous nucleotide sharing, were excluded from co-occurrence clustering. TCRdb mirrors the immuneACCESS table, restricted to in-frame sequences. Some clones are absent from its copies; in checked studies, under half trace to an unresolved V gene, and the reason for the others is unknown. Clone size and the V and J calls come from that table; the DNA yielded D and trimming. The sample table contains just over 150,000 clones; only one count was recorded for approximately 72% of them. The ten most abundant clones make up around 7% of the sample.

Rearrangement joined TRBV5-1 to TRBJ1-2; 10 bases in the junction line up with TRBD1. The sample taken for sequencing was PBMCs. This receptor was taken from a middle-aged man in good health and CMV-seropositive. Here the CDR3 is given as CASSIGDRGYGYTF. Read as DNA, the sequence is TGCGCCAGCAGCATAGGGGACAGGGGCTATGGCTACACCTTC. Reference TRBV5-1 and TRBJ1-2 proteins supply the regions before and after the CDR3; the full variable domain is: KAGVTQTPRYLIKTRGQQVTLSCSPISGHRSVSWYQQTPGQGLQFLFEYFSETQRNKGNFPGRFSGRQFSNSRSEMNVSTLELGDSALYLCASSIGDRGYGYTFGSGTRLTVV.